This T cell receptor beta chain was sequenced in a study of T and B cells in COVID-19 patients. From blood, about 250-500 ng of genomic DNA served as TRB template. BIOMED2 TRB-A/B primer pools were used in multiplex TRB PCR. TCRdb ran MiXCR on the multiplex PCR reads and lists one entry per CDR3 protein. This sample has roughly 8,100 distinct CDR3 sequences; 25% to 35% occur once, and the top ten carry around a sixth. By sample fraction, this clonotype is medium-sized. The CDR3 runs to 14 residues. The germline V and J ends were trimmed by 1 base and 4 bases, with 10 bases remaining between them. Looked up from germline, CDR1 is LNHDA and CDR2 is SQIVND (reference sequence).

This sequence joins TRBV19 and TRBJ1-1, with D unresolved. Sequencing input: blood. The sequence derives from a human donor with active COVID-19. CDR3 region: CASSIGRVGTEAFF. CDR3 DNA sequence: TGTGCCAGTAGTATAGGACGCGTGGGCACTGAAGCTTTCTTT.